This TCR beta chain derives from a study of metastatic and nonmetastatic thyroid tumors. Across the whole study: The authors compared repertoires across blood and tumor or nodule tissue from malignant and benign thyroid patients. Study findings and constraints: It was reportedly found that TCR beta diversity was significantly higher in malignant thyroid tumors than in benign nodules, a difference seen in both blood and tumor samples.

Thyroid surgery took place with no prior treatment in any patient. This clone came up a few times. Its specificity is not known. Germline loops: CDR1 MDHEN, CDR2 SYDVKM. The CDR3 sequence is 15 residues long. The V end was cut by 2 bases, the J end by 1 base, with 9 bases between. As handled by the study authors: Across clinicopathological groups, CDR3 differences served as the basis for building a distant-metastasis classifier for papillary thyroid cancer. TCRdb re-called the PCR reads via MiXCR. TCRdb assigned the V and J calls; the authors' analysis was not used. The data show about 56,000 clones, with roughly 29% seen just once and around a sixth held by the top ten.

This TCR came from a female donor with papillary thyroid cancer or a benign thyroid nodule (not recorded which). Some clones in this sample may be carry-over from other donors' samples. The chain has TRBV28 and TRBJ2-1, with D perhaps TRBD2 (5 bases). Sequenced: blood. CDR3 sequence (DNA): TGTGCCAGCAGTTTACGAGCGGTTTCCTACAATGAGCAGTTCTTC. It codes for CASSLRAVSYNEQFF.